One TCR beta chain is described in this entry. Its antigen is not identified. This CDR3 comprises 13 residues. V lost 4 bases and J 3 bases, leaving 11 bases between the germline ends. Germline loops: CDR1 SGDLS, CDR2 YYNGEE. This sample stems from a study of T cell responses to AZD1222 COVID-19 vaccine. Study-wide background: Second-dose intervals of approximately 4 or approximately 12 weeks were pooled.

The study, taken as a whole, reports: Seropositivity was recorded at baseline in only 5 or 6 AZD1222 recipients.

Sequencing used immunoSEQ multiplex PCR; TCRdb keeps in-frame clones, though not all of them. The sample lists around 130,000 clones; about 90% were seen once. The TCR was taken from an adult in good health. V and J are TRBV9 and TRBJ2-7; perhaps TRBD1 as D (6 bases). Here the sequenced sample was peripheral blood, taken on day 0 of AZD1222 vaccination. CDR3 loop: CASSQGPHYEQYF. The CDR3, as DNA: TGTGCCAGCAGCCAGGGGCCCCACTACGAGCAGTACTTC.